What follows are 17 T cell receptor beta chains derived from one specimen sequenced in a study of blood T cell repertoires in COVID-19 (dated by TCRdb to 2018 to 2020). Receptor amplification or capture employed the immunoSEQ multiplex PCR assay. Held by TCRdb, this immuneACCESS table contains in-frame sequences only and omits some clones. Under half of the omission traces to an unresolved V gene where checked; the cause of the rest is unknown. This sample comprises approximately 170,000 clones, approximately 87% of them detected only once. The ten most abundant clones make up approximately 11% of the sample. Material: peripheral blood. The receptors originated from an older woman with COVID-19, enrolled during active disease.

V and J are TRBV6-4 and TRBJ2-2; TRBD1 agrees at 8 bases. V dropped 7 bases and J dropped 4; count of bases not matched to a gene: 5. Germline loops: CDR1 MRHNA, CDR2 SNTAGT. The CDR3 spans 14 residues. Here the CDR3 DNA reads TGTGCCAGCAAGACAGGGGTCGGCACCGGGGAGCTGTTTTTT. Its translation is CASKTGVGTGELFF.

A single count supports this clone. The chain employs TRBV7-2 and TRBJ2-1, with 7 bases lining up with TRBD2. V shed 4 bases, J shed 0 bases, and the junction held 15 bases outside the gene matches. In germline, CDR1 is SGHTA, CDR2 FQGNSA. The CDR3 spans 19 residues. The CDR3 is CASSSRLAVSLSSYNEQFF. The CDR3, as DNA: TGTGCCAGCAGCTCTAGACTAGCAGTTTCATTGAGCTCCTACAATGAGCAGTTCTTC.

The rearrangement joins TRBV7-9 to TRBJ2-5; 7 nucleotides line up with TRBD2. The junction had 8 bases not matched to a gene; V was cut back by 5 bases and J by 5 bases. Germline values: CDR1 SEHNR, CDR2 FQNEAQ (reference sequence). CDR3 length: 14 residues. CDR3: CASSPGTTKETQYF. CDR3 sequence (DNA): TGTGCCAGCAGCCCCGGGACTACGAAGGAGACCCAGTACTTC.

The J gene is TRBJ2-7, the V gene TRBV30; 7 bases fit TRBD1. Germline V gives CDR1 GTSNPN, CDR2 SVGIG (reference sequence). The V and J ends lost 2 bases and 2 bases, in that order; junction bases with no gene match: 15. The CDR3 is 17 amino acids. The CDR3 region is CAWSIWRQGVLPYEQYF. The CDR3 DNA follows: TGTGCCTGGAGTATCTGGCGGCAGGGGGTACTGCCCTACGAGCAGTACTTC.

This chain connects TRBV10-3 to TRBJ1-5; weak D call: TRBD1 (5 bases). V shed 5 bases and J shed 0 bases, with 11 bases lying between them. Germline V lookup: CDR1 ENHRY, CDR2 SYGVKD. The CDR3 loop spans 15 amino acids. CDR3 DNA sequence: TGTGCCATCAGTCCTAGGGGTTATAGCAATCAGCCCCAGCATTTT. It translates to CAISPRGYSNQPQHF.

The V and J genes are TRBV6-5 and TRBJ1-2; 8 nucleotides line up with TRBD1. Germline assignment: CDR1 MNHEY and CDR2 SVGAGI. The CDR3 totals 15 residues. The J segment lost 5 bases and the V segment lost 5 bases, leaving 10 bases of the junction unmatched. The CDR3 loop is CASSPYRTGRYGYTF. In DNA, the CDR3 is TGTGCCAGCAGTCCATACAGGACAGGGCGGTATGGCTACACCTTC.

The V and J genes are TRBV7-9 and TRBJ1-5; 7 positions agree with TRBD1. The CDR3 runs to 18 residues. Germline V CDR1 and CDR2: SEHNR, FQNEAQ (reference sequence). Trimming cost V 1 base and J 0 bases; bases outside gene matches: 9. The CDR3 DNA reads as TGTGCCAGCAGCTTAGTTCGTGCAGGGGGGTATAGCAATCAGCCCCAGCATTTT. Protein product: CASSLVRAGGYSNQPQHF. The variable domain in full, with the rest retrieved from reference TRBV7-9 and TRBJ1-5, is DTGVSQNPRHKITKRGQNVTFRCDPISEHNRLYWYRQTLGQGPEFLTYFQNEAQLEKSRLLSDRFSAERPKGSFSTLEIQRTEQGDSAMYLCASSLVRAGGYSNQPQHFGDGTRLSIL.

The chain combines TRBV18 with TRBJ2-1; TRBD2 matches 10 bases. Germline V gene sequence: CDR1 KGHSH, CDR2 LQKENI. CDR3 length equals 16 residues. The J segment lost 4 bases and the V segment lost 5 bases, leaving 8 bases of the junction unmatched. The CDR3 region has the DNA TGTGCCAGCTCAGAGGCGGGGACTAGCGTTTACAATGAGCAGTTCTTC. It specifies CASSEAGTSVYNEQFF.

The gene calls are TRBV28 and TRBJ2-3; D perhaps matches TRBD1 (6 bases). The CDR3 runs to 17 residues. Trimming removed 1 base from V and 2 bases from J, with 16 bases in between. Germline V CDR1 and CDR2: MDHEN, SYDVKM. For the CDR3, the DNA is TGTGCCAGCAGTTTATTGACAGGCATCGGATACACAGATACGCAGTATTTT. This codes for CASSLLTGIGYTDTQYF.

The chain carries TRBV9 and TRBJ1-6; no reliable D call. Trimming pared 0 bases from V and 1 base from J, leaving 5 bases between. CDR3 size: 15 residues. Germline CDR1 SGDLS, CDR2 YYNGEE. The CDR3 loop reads CASSVGGSYNSPLHF. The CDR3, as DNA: TGTGCCAGCAGCGTAGGCGGATCCTATAATTCACCCCTCCACTTT.

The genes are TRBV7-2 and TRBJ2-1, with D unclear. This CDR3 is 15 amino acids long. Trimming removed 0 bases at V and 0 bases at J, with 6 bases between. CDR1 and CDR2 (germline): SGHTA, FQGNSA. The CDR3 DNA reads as TGTGCCAGCAGCTTAGCCTACAGCTCCTACAATGAGCAGTTCTTC. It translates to CASSLAYSSYNEQFF.

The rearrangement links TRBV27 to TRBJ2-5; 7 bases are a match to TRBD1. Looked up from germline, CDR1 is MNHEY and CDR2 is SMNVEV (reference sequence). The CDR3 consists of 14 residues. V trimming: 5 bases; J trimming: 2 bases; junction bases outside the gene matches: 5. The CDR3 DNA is TGTGCCAGCAGTGCCTCGGGACAGCAAGAGACCCAGTACTTC. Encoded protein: CASSASGQQETQYF.

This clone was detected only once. The CDR3 DNA is TGTGCCAGTAACTGGGGGGTAGCGTCTCAGCCCCAGCATTTT. Translated: CASNWGVASQPQHF. J is TRBJ1-5 and V is TRBV28; D perhaps matches TRBD1 (5 bases). The V end was cut by 9 bases, the J end by 6 bases, with 18 bases between. This CDR3 comprises 14 residues. From germline, CDR1 is MDHEN and CDR2 SYDVKM.

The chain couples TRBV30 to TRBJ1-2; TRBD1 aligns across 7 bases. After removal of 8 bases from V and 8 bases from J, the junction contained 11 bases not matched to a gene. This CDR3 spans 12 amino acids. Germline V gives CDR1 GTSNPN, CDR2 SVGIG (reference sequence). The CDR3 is CARDRDMRGYTF. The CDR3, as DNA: TGTGCCCGCGACAGGGATATGAGGGGCTACACCTTC.

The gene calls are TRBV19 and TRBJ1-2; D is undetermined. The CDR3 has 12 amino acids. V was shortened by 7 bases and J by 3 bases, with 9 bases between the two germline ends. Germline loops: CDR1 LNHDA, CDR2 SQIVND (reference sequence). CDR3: CASISGDYGYTF. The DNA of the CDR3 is TGTGCCAGTATTTCGGGAGACTATGGCTACACCTTC.

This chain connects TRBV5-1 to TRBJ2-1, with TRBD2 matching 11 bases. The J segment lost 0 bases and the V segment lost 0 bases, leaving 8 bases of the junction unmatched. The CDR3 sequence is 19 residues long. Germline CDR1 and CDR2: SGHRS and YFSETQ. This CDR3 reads CASSLGLAGGGRSYNEQFF. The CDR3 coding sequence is TGCGCCAGCAGCTTGGGGCTAGCGGGAGGAGGCCGCTCCTACAATGAGCAGTTCTTC.

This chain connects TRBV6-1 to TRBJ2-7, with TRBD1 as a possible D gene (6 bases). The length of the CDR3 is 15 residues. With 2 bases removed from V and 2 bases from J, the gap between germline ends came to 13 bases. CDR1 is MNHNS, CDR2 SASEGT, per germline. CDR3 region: CASSETPGATYEQYF. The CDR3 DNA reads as TGTGCCAGCAGTGAAACCCCAGGGGCAACCTACGAGCAGTACTTC.